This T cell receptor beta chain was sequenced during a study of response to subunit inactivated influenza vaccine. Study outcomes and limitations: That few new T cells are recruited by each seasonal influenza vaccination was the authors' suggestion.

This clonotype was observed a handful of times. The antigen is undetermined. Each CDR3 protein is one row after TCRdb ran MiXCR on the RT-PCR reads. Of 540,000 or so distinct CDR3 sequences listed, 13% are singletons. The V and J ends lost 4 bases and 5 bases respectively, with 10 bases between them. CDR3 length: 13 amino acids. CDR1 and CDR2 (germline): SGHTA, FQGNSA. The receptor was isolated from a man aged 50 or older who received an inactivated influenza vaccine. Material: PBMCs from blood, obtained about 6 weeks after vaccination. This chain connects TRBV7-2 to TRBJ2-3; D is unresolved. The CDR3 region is CASSSLPLDTQYF. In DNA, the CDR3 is TGTGCCAGCAGCTCTCTTCCGTTAGATACGCAGTATTTT.